The rows below give T cell receptor beta chains drawn from one sample of a study of blood T cell repertoires in COVID-19. Generated by immunoSEQ multiplex PCR, the TCRdb table keeps only in-frame clones and is missing some. The data contain roughly 48,000 clones, about 92% of them singletons. The sequenced material came from peripheral blood. The receptors were gathered from a man aged 60-69 years with COVID-19, enrolled during active disease. The conserved cysteine and the conserved F or W are not part of the CDR3 here.

V,J,CDR3
TRBV19,TRBJ2-3,ASSRQGVMTDTQY
TRBV6-5,TRBJ1-2,ASRSTGREGGYT
TRBV4-3,TRBJ2-1,ASSQADRYNEQF
TRBV19,TRBJ2-5,ATRRLGEETQY
TRBV5-4,TRBJ2-1,ASRISGSSYNEQF
TRBV7-9,TRBJ2-7,ASSPTGKTYEQY
TRBV13,TRBJ1-2,ASSFPGGGYGYT
TRBV7-3,TRBJ1-4,ASSHHRVPNEKLF
TRBV28,TRBJ2-7,ASSGKSGTAFSYEQY
TRBV6-5,TRBJ2-7,ASSFDRGEQY
TRBV10-2,TRBJ1-4,ASRAQGLNEKLF
TRBV2,TRBJ1-1,ASRLSQGATEAF
TRBV6-5,TRBJ1-5,ASSGQGIQPQH
TRBV18,TRBJ1-4,ASSPSLGEVSEKLF
TRBV18,TRBJ1-2,ASSPTGWVNGYT
TRBV19,TRBJ2-5,ASSIAISGRAPTQY
TRBV30,TRBJ2-7,AWSVTGLEQY
TRBV5-5,TRBJ1-6,ASSEDRGNSPLH
TRBV18,TRBJ1-5,ASSPRQGTNQPQH
TRBV19,TRBJ1-1,ASTTSARGALTEAF
TRBV28,TRBJ1-2,ASSLGGNYGYT
TRBV5-1,TRBJ1-1,ASSLAAGVNTEAF
TRBV7-2,TRBJ2-7,ASSLSGELYEQY
TRBV19,TRBJ2-3,ASSPWTSGRAGDTQY
TRBV3-1/TRBV3-2,TRBJ1-4,ASSPGTGGAKGEKLF
TRBV13,TRBJ2-2,ASSDRDRWPGELF
TRBV6-5,TRBJ1-4,ASRGGVGDEKLF
TRBV2,TRBJ1-2,ASSPGVKGYT
TRBV9,TRBJ2-2,ASSVGGYPGELF
TRBV5-1,TRBJ2-3,ASSLAGLNTDTQY
TRBV1,TRBJ2-2,TSSQSLAGGYHRELF
TRBV6-5,TRBJ2-1,AGSPGLAGGQGPF
TRBV19,TRBJ2-3,ASTSSGGKSHYTDTQY
TRBV10-3,TRBJ2-7,AISESGQGATYEQY
TRBV28,TRBJ2-7,ATKRYEQY
TRBV21-1,TRBJ1-2,ANGPGRRGYGYT
TRBV9,TRBJ2-2,ASSTWTGGDTGELF
TRBV19,TRBJ1-5,ASSTDRGPNQPQH